The TCR beta chain under discussion was sequenced for a study of blood T cell repertoires in COVID-19. Overall study: Both acute and convalescent COVID-19 samples were obtained from the United States, Italy and Spain. Sources were T cells, B-cell-depleted T cells, or PBMCs; the material itself was cDNA or gDNA.

Source study methods: Reference gene primer amplification yielded estimated nucleated cell counts. Sequencing was performed with immunoSEQ multiplex PCR; in TCRdb, only in-frame clones are kept and a portion is missing. V and J calls and clone size come straight from that table; D and trimming were deduced from the DNA. The sample includes about 480,000 clones, approximately 90% seen only once; the top ten take 1.8%. There are 15 residues in the CDR3. The V segment lost 3 bases and the J segment 7 bases; nucleotides outside the gene matches: 7. The germline CDR1 and CDR2 sequences are ENHRY and SYGVKD. Recovery among Cohort 3 donors was established by two negative PCRs, clearance, or symptom resolution.

V usage is TRBV10-3 and J usage is TRBJ2-1; TRBD2 aligns across 9 bases. The material sequenced was PBMCs or T cells enriched from blood (not recorded which). The receptor comes from a woman aged 35 to 49 who had recovered from COVID-19. The DNA for the CDR3 is TGTGCCATCAGTGAAGGGCTAGCGGGGAAAAATGAGCAGTTCTTC. Protein sequence: CAISEGLAGKNEQFF.